A single sample gave rise to the 17 T cell receptor beta chains below, sequenced in a study of blood T cell repertoires in COVID-19. TCRdb's table, derived via immunoSEQ multiplex PCR, lists solely in-frame clones and lacks some. The sample includes about 230,000 clones, approximately 90% of them seen just once. Sequenced sample: PBMCs or T cells enriched from blood (not recorded which). These receptors were obtained from a middle-aged woman with acute COVID-19.

The chain links TRBV29-1 to TRBJ2-6; tentatively, D is TRBD2 (5 bases). The germline V gene encodes CDR1 SQVTM and CDR2 ANQGSEA. V lost 1 base and J lost 1, with 5 bases in between. This CDR3 is 14 amino acids long. The DNA for the CDR3 is TGCAGCGTTGAAGGAGGGTCTGGGGCCAACGTCCTGACTTTC. It codes for CSVEGGSGANVLTF.

The chain couples TRBV6-2 or TRBV6-3 to TRBJ1-3; D is unclear. Germline assignment: CDR1 MNHEY and CDR2 SVGEGT. This CDR3 contains 14 residues. Trimming shortened V by 4 bases and J by 2 bases, and 9 bases separated the two germline ends. CDR3: CASSFRLPGNTIYF. The CDR3 coding sequence is TGTGCCAGCAGTTTCAGGCTTCCTGGAAACACCATATATTTT.

The chain joins TRBV29-1 to TRBJ1-1; TRBD1 might be the D (6 bases). CDR1 is SQVTM and CDR2 is ANQGSEA in the germline V gene. This CDR3 has 12 residues. The V and J ends lost 6 bases and 6 bases respectively, with 14 bases between them. The CDR3 nucleotides read TGCAGCGTAAACAGGGAAAGGGCTGAAGCTTTCTTT. As protein: CSVNRERAEAFF.

This chain connects TRBV12-3 or TRBV12-4 to TRBJ1-2, with 7 bases lining up with TRBD1. This CDR3 has 13 residues. The ends lost 6 bases at V and 4 bases at J; junction bases unmatched: 5. The CDR3 DNA sequence: TGTGCCAGCAGGGCGGGACAGTCCTATGGCTACACCTTC. Protein sequence: CASRAGQSYGYTF.

The chain combines TRBV2 with TRBJ2-3; 8 positions match TRBD1. The CDR3 spans 16 residues. The ends lost 3 bases at V and 4 bases at J; junction bases unmatched: 9. CDR1 is SNHLY, CDR2 FYNNEI, per germline. The CDR3, as DNA: TGTGCCAGCAGTGACGGCTGGTCAGGGGGCCCAGATACGCAGTATTTT. Amino acid sequence: CASSDGWSGGPDTQYF.

This clone was seen only a few times. V gene TRBV29-1 combines with J gene TRBJ2-5, with TRBD2 matching over 8 bases. With V trimmed by 2 bases and J by 4 bases, 12 bases remained unmatched. The CDR3 has 16 residues. The germline V gene has CDR1 SQVTM and CDR2 ANQGSEA. CDR3 DNA sequence: TGCAGCGTTGAAAGGGGGGTTGGGGGACTAGGAGAGACCCAGTACTTC. Encoded protein: CSVERGVGGLGETQYF.

The chain uses TRBV18 and TRBJ2-7; D not certain. The CDR3 runs to 12 residues. The germline V gene has CDR1 KGHSH and CDR2 LQKENI. Trimming removed 3 bases at V and 5 bases at J, with 8 bases between. CDR3: CASSPLVDEQYF. The CDR3 DNA follows: TGTGCCAGCTCACCTCTCGTCGACGAGCAGTACTTC.

This chain connects TRBV24-1 to TRBJ1-6; D might be TRBD1 (6 bases). Germline V lookup: CDR1 KGHDR, CDR2 SFDVKD. The V and J ends lost 1 base and 0 bases respectively, with 9 bases between them. This CDR3 region has 17 residues. The CDR3 reads CATSDLDRSSYNSPLHF. The CDR3 DNA is TGTGCCACCAGTGATTTAGACAGGAGCTCCTATAATTCACCCCTCCACTTT.

This chain links TRBV5-4 with TRBJ2-2, with 10 bases fitting TRBD2. There are 17 residues in the CDR3. Germline V CDR1 and CDR2: SGHNT, YYREEE (reference sequence). J gave up 0 bases and V 3 bases, and 5 bases lay outside the gene matches. The CDR3 region has the DNA TGTGCCAGCAGCTCCGGACTAGCGGCGGCGAACACCGGGGAGCTGTTTTTT. Translating it yields CASSSGLAAANTGELFF.

The chain carries TRBV11-2 and TRBJ2-3; 9 bases are shared with TRBD1. The V gene end was trimmed by 5 bases and the J gene end by 2 bases; junction bases not matched to a gene: 8. The CDR3 consists of 16 residues. Germline CDR1 reads SGHAT; CDR2 reads FQNNGV. CDR3 loop: CASSTPGQGYTDTQYF. The CDR3 DNA is TGTGCCAGCAGCACGCCGGGACAGGGTTACACAGATACGCAGTATTTT.

The chain couples TRBV24-1 to TRBJ1-1; a possible D gene is TRBD1 (5 bases). There are 15 residues in the CDR3. Trimming took 1 base from V and 3 from J, leaving 11 bases between them. CDR1 is KGHDR and CDR2 is SFDVKD in the germline V gene. The CDR3 sequence: CATSDFGGEYTEAFF. In nucleotides, the CDR3 is TGTGCCACCAGTGATTTCGGGGGTGAGTACACTGAAGCTTTCTTT.

The rearrangement uses TRBV13 and TRBJ1-4, with 8 bases identical to TRBD1. Germline lookup yields CDR1 PRHDT and CDR2 FYEKMQ (reference sequence). V lost 5 bases to trimming and J lost 3 bases; unmatched junction nucleotides: 20. The CDR3 has 20 residues. The CDR3 sequence: CASSRAIGTGALLANEKLFF. Here the CDR3 DNA reads TGTGCCAGCAGCAGGGCCATCGGGACAGGTGCCCTCCTGGCTAATGAAAAACTGTTTTTT.

J is TRBJ1-6 and V is TRBV3-1 (or the pseudogene TRBV3-2), with unresolved D. CDR1 and CDR2 (germline): LGHDT, YNNKEL (reference sequence). V was shortened by 0 bases and J by 4 bases, with 7 bases between the two germline ends. The CDR3 is 15 amino acids. The CDR3 sequence is CASSQEDGYNSPLHF. CDR3 nucleotides: TGTGCCAGCAGCCAAGAAGACGGGTATAATTCACCCCTCCACTTT.

CDR3 in DNA: TGTGCCACCCGGATAGACAGGGACACTGAAGCTTTCTTT. This sequence encodes CATRIDRDTEAFF. The J gene is TRBJ1-1, the V gene TRBV10-3, with 7 nucleotides matching TRBD1. Germline V gene lookup returns CDR1 ENHRY and CDR2 SYGVKD. The length of the CDR3 is 13 residues. Losses at the gene ends were 10 bases for V and 3 bases for J; bases not matched to a gene: 8.

The rearrangement joins TRBV16 to TRBJ2-7; TRBD2 is a possible D gene (6 bases). The CDR3 length is 16 residues. In germline, CDR1 is KGHSY, CDR2 FQNENV. The ends were cut back, 3 bases at V and 0 bases at J, with 15 bases in the middle. CDR3 sequence reads: CASSQGRRGNSYEQYF. The DNA of the CDR3 is TGTGCCAGCAGCCAGGGACGGCGGGGAAACTCCTACGAGCAGTACTTC.

Only a few counts were recorded for this clone. The CDR3: CASSLGFRNYGYTF. The CDR3 coding sequence is TGTGCCAGCAGCTTAGGATTCAGAAACTATGGCTACACCTTC. The J gene is TRBJ1-2, the V gene TRBV7-2; no clear D gene. V lost 1 base and J 2 bases, leaving 8 bases between the germline ends. This CDR3 is 14 amino acids long. Germline values: CDR1 SGHTA, CDR2 FQGNSA.

The chain couples TRBV2 to TRBJ1-5; a possible D gene is TRBD1 (6 bases). Trimming left V 9 bases short and J 2 bases short, with 11 bases between. The CDR3 is made up of 13 amino acids. Germline V CDR1 and CDR2: SNHLY, FYNNEI. CDR3 sequence: CASTGWGNQPQHF. Written as DNA, the CDR3 is TGTGCCAGTACAGGGTGGGGCAATCAGCCCCAGCATTTT.